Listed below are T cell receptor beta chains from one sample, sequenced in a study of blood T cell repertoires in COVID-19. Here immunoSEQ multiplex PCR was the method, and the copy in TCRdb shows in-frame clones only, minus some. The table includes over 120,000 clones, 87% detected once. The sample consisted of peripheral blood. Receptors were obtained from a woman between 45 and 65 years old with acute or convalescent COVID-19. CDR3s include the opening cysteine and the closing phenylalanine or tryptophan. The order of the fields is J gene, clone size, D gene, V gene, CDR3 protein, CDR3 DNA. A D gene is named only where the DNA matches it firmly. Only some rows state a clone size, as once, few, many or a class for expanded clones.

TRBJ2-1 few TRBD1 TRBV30 CAWSPYSGQLQVGRVNEQFF TGTGCCTGGAGTCCTTACTCGGGACAGCTACAAGTAGGAAGAGTCAATGAGCAGTTCTTC
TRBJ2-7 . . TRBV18 CASSPQGGEQYF TGTGCCAGCTCACCACAAGGGGGCGAGCAGTACTTC
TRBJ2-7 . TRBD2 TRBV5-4 CASSGSSGPYEQYF TGTGCCAGCAGCGGCTCTAGCGGACCCTACGAGCAGTACTTC
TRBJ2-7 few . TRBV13 CASSALKSGPPYEQYF TGTGCCAGCAGTGCCCTAAAGAGCGGGCCCCCCTACGAGCAGTACTTC
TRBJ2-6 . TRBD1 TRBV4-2 CASSQDPRGRGSGANVLTF TGTGCCAGCAGCCAAGATCCTAGGGGGCGCGGCTCTGGGGCCAACGTCCTGACTTTC
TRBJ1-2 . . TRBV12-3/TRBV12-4 CASSLGGNYGYTF TGTGCCAGCAGTTTGGGGGGGAACTATGGCTACACCTTC
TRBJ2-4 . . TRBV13 CASSGDTLAKNIQYF TGTGCCAGCAGCGGGGACACCCTAGCCAAAAACATTCAGTACTTC
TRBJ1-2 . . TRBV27 CASSLWGDGTNYGYTF TGTGCCAGCAGTTTGTGGGGGGACGGTACTAACTATGGCTACACCTTC
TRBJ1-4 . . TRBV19 CASSILFGEGGEKLFF TGTGCCAGTAGTATCTTGTTCGGGGAAGGAGGTGAAAAACTGTTTTTT
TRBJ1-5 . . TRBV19 CASKSGAYSNQPQHF TGTGCCAGTAAATCCGGAGCCTATAGCAATCAGCCCCAGCATTTT
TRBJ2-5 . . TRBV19 CASSVDSQETQYF TGTGCCAGTAGTGTGGACAGCCAAGAGACCCAGTACTTC
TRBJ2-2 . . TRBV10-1 CASSTLQENTGELFF TGCGCCAGCTCGACCCTCCAGGAGAACACCGGGGAGCTGTTTTTT
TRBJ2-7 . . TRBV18 CASSPTSGYEQYF TGTGCCAGCTCACCAACTTCCGGCTACGAGCAGTACTTC
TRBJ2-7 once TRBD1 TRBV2 CASSSTRDRAHEQYF TGTGCCAGCAGTTCAACCCGGGACAGGGCACACGAGCAGTACTTC
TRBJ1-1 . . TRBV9 CASSTHQGTEAFF TGTGCCAGCAGCACACACCAGGGCACTGAAGCTTTCTTT
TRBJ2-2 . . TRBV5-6 CASSQVWSGELFF TGTGCCAGCAGCCAGGTCTGGTCCGGGGAGCTGTTTTTT
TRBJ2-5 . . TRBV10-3 CAISVRDRETQYF TGTGCCATCAGTGTCAGGGATCGCGAGACCCAGTACTTC
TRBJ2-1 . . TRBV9 CASSVVSGGSYNEQFF TGTGCCAGCAGCGTAGTCAGCGGAGGATCGTACAATGAGCAGTTCTTC
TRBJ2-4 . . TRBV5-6 CASSLASKGQISAKNIQYF TGTGCCAGCAGCTTGGCCTCTAAAGGACAGATTTCAGCCAAAAACATTCAGTACTTC
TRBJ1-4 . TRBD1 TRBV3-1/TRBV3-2 CASPPGTGGVNNEKLFF TGTGCCAGCCCTCCGGGGACAGGGGGCGTAAATAATGAAAAACTGTTTTTT
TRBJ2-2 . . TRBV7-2 CASSLAIADTGELFF TGTGCCAGCAGCTTAGCGATAGCAGACACCGGGGAGCTGTTTTTT
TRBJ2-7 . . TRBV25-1 CASSNQGKGYEQYF TGTGCCAGCAGTAACCAGGGGAAGGGATACGAGCAGTACTTC
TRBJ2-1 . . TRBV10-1 CASSDSHNEQFF TGCGCCAGCAGCGACAGCCACAATGAGCAGTTCTTC
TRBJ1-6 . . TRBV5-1 CASSLDRAPSPLHF TGCGCCAGCAGCTTGGACAGGGCCCCGTCACCCCTCCACTTT
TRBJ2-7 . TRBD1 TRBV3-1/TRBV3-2 CASSHVQGGFSEQYF TGTGCCAGCAGCCATGTACAGGGGGGATTTAGCGAGCAGTACTTC
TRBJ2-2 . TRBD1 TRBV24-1 CATSRQGKANTGELFF TGTGCCACCAGTAGACAGGGGAAAGCGAACACCGGGGAGCTGTTTTTT
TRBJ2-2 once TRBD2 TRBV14 CASSQASGLAWTGELFF TGTGCCAGCAGCCAGGCTTCGGGACTAGCTTGGACCGGGGAGCTGTTTTTT